This entry concerns a single T cell receptor beta chain. Its specific antigen is unknown. Base qualities were left out, and no much larger clone turns up one base away. This sample is part of a study of CD8 T cells in Susac syndrome (dated by TCRdb to between 2019 and 2020). Context from the whole study: Among the sequenced Susac syndrome patients, over five had clinically active disease and eight were in clinical remission. Susac syndrome patients were therapy-naive, on corticosteroids (some also receiving IVIg), or on IVIg alone at blood withdrawal. Whether CD8+ T cell activation and differentiation in Susac syndrome was antigen driven was tested using repertoire sequencing. The full study reports these points: The study acknowledged that relatively few individuals were included in the TCR sequencing and HLA analysis. In the CD4+ T cell repertoire of Susac syndrome patients, clonal expansion was not detected.

RNA was extracted using the RNeasy kit, and about 0.45 to 1 microgram was reverse transcribed with random hexamers. The immunoSEQ multiplex PCR assay, which covers 54 Vbeta and 13 Jbeta segments, was used to amplify TCR beta CDR3 regions. To correct PCR amplification bias, a synthetic template baseline was used for both primer optimization and computational correction. Per the original workflow: Reads were annotated to V, D and J genes according to IMGT and were analyzed with immunoSEQ Analyzer, with only productive sequences retained. To calculate clonality, Shannon entropy was normalized by log2 of the number of productive unique sequences and then subtracted from one. For each patient and control, public and private clones were evaluated within the 100 most prevalent clones. Clones were defined as Susac-specific when absent from the healthy and MS cohorts, from about 1,100 published viral clones and from other ImmuneACCESS disease sequences. TCRdb reanalyzed the raw reads on its own, using fastp at Q25 for trimming and MiXCR for clone calling, and kept in-frame beta chains. Entries that share a CDR3 protein sequence are merged under the most common genes and DNA. TCRdb's processing, not the authors' own work, is the source of the V and J calls. The sample records 140,000 to 150,000 distinct CDR3 sequences, 90% to 96% of which are singletons. The ten largest clones add up to more than 0.075% of the sample.

Peripheral blood CD8+ and CD4+ T cells from healthy donors, Susac syndrome patients and multiple sclerosis patients were profiled using high-throughput TCR beta sequencing. The Susac syndrome patients fulfilled recently defined diagnostic criteria for either definite or probable disease. Bulk CD8+ and CD4+ T cells were purified magnetically by negative isolation, whereas CD8+ TEMRA cells were enriched by FACS. Blood was drawn into EDTA tubes, processed within 24 hours, and PBMCs were isolated by density gradient centrifugation. PBMCs destined for TCR sequencing were cryopreserved in liquid nitrogen and later thawed in a 37 °C water bath. A purity of at least 90% was achieved for sorted or isolated CD4+, CD8+ and CD8+ TEMRA cells. The germline V gene provides CDR1 SGHTA and CDR2 FQGNSA. V is cut by 5 bases and J by 6 bases, and the space between the germline ends is 12 bases. The CDR3 covers 13 residues, taking in both the cysteine and the phenylalanine. Only the CDR3 region is kept as DNA, spanning 39 bases read in frame from base 1.

Rearrangement joined TRBV7-2 to TRBJ2-3; TRBD1 is perhaps the D gene, given 7 matching bases. This receptor was taken from a human donor with Susac syndrome. Sequencing was carried out using CD4+ T cells from PBMCs. The sequenced DNA: TGTGCCAGCAGCCTCAGGGGGGCGGATACGCAGTATTTT. Translated, this gives CASSLRGADTQYF.